Listed below are T cell receptor beta chains from one sample, sequenced in a study of cytomegalovirus exposure and HLA in healthy donors. Measured with immunoSEQ multiplex PCR; TCRdb has only the in-frame clones, and not every one. The repertoire holds approximately 110,000 clones, with around 70% as singletons. The specimen was PBMCs. Receptor source: a man in his forties in good health and CMV-seropositive. CDR3s include the opening cysteine and the closing phenylalanine or tryptophan. A D gene is named only where the DNA matches it firmly. Size is omitted from some rows. Given values are once, few, many or a class for expanded clones.

abundance	d_gene	j_gene	v_gene	CDR3nt	CDR3aa
NA	NA	TRBJ2-1	TRBV29-1	TGCAGCGTTGATTCGCGGGGTGAGCAGTTCTTC	CSVDSRGEQFF
few	NA	TRBJ2-1	TRBV5-1	TGCGCCAGCAGCTTTAGGGGCAATGAGCAGTTCTTC	CASSFRGNEQFF
NA	NA	TRBJ2-7	TRBV10-3	TGTGCCATCACCGGTGAGGACTACGAGCAGTACTTC	CAITGEDYEQYF
few	NA	TRBJ2-1	TRBV5-1	TGCGCCAGCAGCTTGGTACCGGGGGATTACAATGAGCAGTTCTTC	CASSLVPGDYNEQFF
NA	NA	TRBJ1-2	TRBV2	TGTGCCAGCTCCATCCCGGAGGAGGATGGCTACACCTTC	CASSIPEEDGYTF
once	NA	TRBJ2-7	TRBV7-2	TGTGCCAGCAGCTTAGTAGTGGGCCCAGGCTACGAGCAGTACTTC	CASSLVVGPGYEQYF
NA	NA	TRBJ2-7	TRBV14	TGTGCCAGCAGCCGGCTCACCTACGAGCAGTACTTC	CASSRLTYEQYF
few	TRBD1	TRBJ1-2	TRBV5-6	TGTGCCAGCAGCTTGGCCGGGACAGGGACTAACTATGGCTACACCTTC	CASSLAGTGTNYGYTF
NA	NA	TRBJ2-5	TRBV4-3	TGCGCCAGCAGCCAACCTACAGGGCCGGCGATCCAACGGACCCAGTACTTC	CASSQPTGPAIQRTQYF
NA	NA	TRBJ2-7	TRBV6-1	TGTGCCAGCAGACCACGAACGAGCTCCTACGAGCAGTACTTC	CASRPRTSSYEQYF
NA	NA	TRBJ2-1	TRBV19	TGTGCCAGTAGCGGGAGTTTCGATGAGCAGTTCTTC	CASSGSFDEQFF